These T cell receptor beta chains were read from a single sample in a study of cytomegalovirus exposure and HLA in healthy donors. The method was immunoSEQ multiplex PCR; TCRdb's version includes in-frame clones alone and lacks a portion of them. The data show 90,000 to 100,000 clones, with approximately 72% seen just once and approximately 3% held by the top ten. Sequencing input: PBMCs. These receptors were collected from a middle-aged woman in good health and CMV-seronegative. The CDR3 runs from the conserved cysteine through the conserved F or W. A D gene is named only where the DNA matches it firmly. Clone size is shown for a subset of rows, as once, few, many or a class of expanded clone.

.	TRBD1	TRBV6-1	CASTARGLMNTEAFF
.	TRBD1	TRBV7-6	CASSLAPRTGSYEQYF
few	TRBD2	TRBV5-1	CASSLVTAGDEQYF
few	.	TRBV5-4	CASQTSGTGELFF
.	TRBD1	TRBV29-1	CSVEVPQGAVNEQFF
.	.	TRBV7-3	CASSLTPNNYGYTF
.	.	TRBV28	CASTRGDTQYF
.	TRBD1	TRBV28	CASSSPSTGGYNEQFF
.	.	TRBV6-5	CASSQGNYNSPLHF
.	.	TRBV5-1	CASQTPGRGNTGELFF
.	TRBD1	TRBV2	CASSGNFRDRAKDTQYF
.	.	TRBV7-8	CASSLVDRGEGNGYTF
few	TRBD1	TRBV7-6	CASSLVPGQGGQETQYF
.	.	TRBV28	CASCRRAYEQYF
once	TRBD2	TRBV2	CASSRRLADGGNEQFF
.	TRBD2	TRBV9	CASSVVAGKEQYF
.	.	TRBV27	CASSFAASTDTQYF
few	.	TRBV2	CASSSTAAYEQYF
.	.	TRBV28	CASSGTRYEQYF
.	.	TRBV5-4	CASSTIDSYTGELFF
.	.	TRBV7-9	CASSSLRASNYGYTF
.	.	TRBV7-9	CASMGGSGYEQYF
.	.	TRBV6-1	CASSEMGGGGTDTQYF
.	.	TRBV7-9	CSSSLLSYGYTF
.	TRBD1	TRBV11-2	CASSLTRTGGGKLFF
.	TRBD2	TRBV11-2	CASGLSGSEQETQYF
.	.	TRBV7-9	CASSRDLQETQYF